Each of the 8 T cell receptor beta chains below was sequenced from the same sample in a study of T cells in Graves' hyperthyroidism and ophthalmopathy. Regions amplified from RNA transcripts were the TCR beta CDR3 regions. When the TCR CDR3 underwent first-round RT-PCR, the HTBI primer set was used. One entry per CDR3 protein results from TCRdb running MiXCR on the multiplex PCR reads. Found here are roughly 250,000 distinct CDR3 sequences, 14% to 15% of them singletons; the top ten hold about an eighth. Sequencing input: blood. The receptors come from a woman aged 40-49 years with Graves' hyperthyroidism that later progressed to Graves' ophthalmopathy.

The table lists this clonotype with many counts. This chain joins TRBV12-3 or TRBV12-4 and TRBJ2-1, with 11 bases lining up with TRBD2. CDR3 length equals 14 residues. Trimming at V came to 5 bases and at J to 9 bases, leaving 6 bases not matched to a gene. The chain's CDR3 is CASSAGLAGSEQFF. In nucleotides, the CDR3 is TGTGCCAGCAGTGCAGGACTAGCGGGTAGTGAGCAGTTCTTC.

This clonotype was detected ten times or more. The chain links TRBV29-1 to TRBJ2-5; a weak D match, TRBD2 (5 bases). The CDR3 is 12 residues long. V shed 7 bases and J shed 5 bases, with 14 bases lying between them. Per germline, CDR1 SQVTM and CDR2 ANQGSEA. The chain's CDR3 is CSAIDPGETQYF. In DNA, the CDR3 is TGCAGCGCTATCGACCCGGGGGAGACCCAGTACTTC. Based on the CDR3 plus reference TRBV29-1 and TRBJ2-5, the full variable domain is SAVISQKPSRDICQRGTSLTIQCQVDSQVTMMFWYRQQPGQSLTLIATANQGSEATYESGFVIDKFPISRPNLTFSTLTVSNMSPEDSSIYLCSAIDPGETQYFGPGTRLLVL.

This clonotype has a handful of counts. The CDR3 loop is CASSPLAGGSYNEQFF. The DNA of the CDR3 is TGTGCCAGCAGCCCCCTAGCGGGAGGCTCCTACAATGAGCAGTTCTTC. J is TRBJ2-1 and V is TRBV7-9; 11 bases fit TRBD2. There are 16 residues in the CDR3. V lost 5 bases and J lost 0; bases outside the gene matches: 3. Germline V gives CDR1 SEHNR, CDR2 FQNEAQ (reference sequence).

The V call is TRBV7-8, the J call TRBJ1-2; D is unclear. There are 13 residues in the CDR3. Trimming removed 5 bases from V and 4 bases from J, with 11 bases in between. Germline V gene lookup returns CDR1 SGHVS and CDR2 FQNEAQ. CDR3 residues: CASSTGSLYGYTF. In nucleotides, the CDR3 is TGTGCCAGCAGCACCGGGAGTCTCTATGGCTACACCTTC.

The rearrangement uses TRBV30 and TRBJ1-5, with a weak D call TRBD1 (5 bases). The V end lost 0 bases, the J end lost 6 bases, and 9 bases lay between the germline ends. The CDR3 totals 13 residues. CDR1 is GTSNPN, CDR2 SVGIG, per germline (reference sequence). The CDR3 reads CAWSVGGGQPQHF. Written as DNA, the CDR3 is TGTGCCTGGAGTGTGGGGGGGGGTCAGCCCCAGCATTTT.

This clonotype was counted at least ten times. The chain employs TRBV5-1 and TRBJ2-1; 8 nucleotides agree with TRBD2. Germline lookup yields CDR1 SGHRS and CDR2 YFSETQ. The length of the CDR3 is 15 residues. With V trimmed by 0 bases and J by 1 base, 0 bases remained unmatched. The CDR3 is CASSLVAGSYNEQFF. The CDR3 nucleotides read TGCGCCAGCAGCTTGGTAGCGGGATCCTACAATGAGCAGTTCTTC.

In its sample, this clonotype was seen many times. The chain couples TRBV4-1 to TRBJ2-3, with 10 bases lining up with TRBD2. The CDR3 has 19 residues. V lost 2 bases, J lost 6 bases, and 17 bases stayed unmatched. Germline V gene lookup returns CDR1 MGHRA and CDR2 YSYEKL. This CDR3 is CASSQPPLTSGRFLDTQYF. The CDR3 nucleotides are TGCGCCAGCAGCCAACCCCCCCTGACTAGCGGGCGATTTTTGGATACGCAGTATTTT.

This clonotype was seen many times. The J gene is TRBJ2-1, the V gene TRBV3-1, with 10 bases lining up with TRBD2. The CDR3 length is 21 residues. V shed 0 bases, J shed 9 bases, and the junction held 23 bases outside the gene matches. CDR1 and CDR2 (germline): LGHDT, YNNKEL (reference sequence). CDR3 amino acids: CASSQDWRGWTSGPPPGEQFF. In nucleotides, the CDR3 is TGTGCCAGCAGCCAAGATTGGCGGGGCTGGACTAGCGGACCCCCGCCGGGTGAGCAGTTCTTC.